This entry is about one T cell receptor (beta chain). It lacks a known antigen. No base qualities exist here, and no much larger clone lies one base off it. The record originates from a study of shared clonotypes between healthy human individuals (dated by TCRdb to 2020 to 2022). For the study in its entirety: A few men and two women, aged 18 to 49 years, made up the cohort. Different laboratories and diverse techniques were used to prepare libraries and sequence TCR repertoires, to increase sequencing depth and limit assay-specific biases. To estimate repertoire size and how much clonotype sharing occurs between individuals, the study deeply sequenced the blood TCR repertoires of about five healthy adults. Per donor, leukapheresis produced somewhere between about 0.85 and 8.9 billion PBMCs. Per donor, three plates each were used for CD4 naive and CD4 memory, two for CD8 naive, and one for CD8 memory.

V is shortened by 5 bases, J by 5 bases, and the region joining them spans 18 bases. There are 15 amino acids in the CDR3, from cysteine to phenylalanine inclusive. The DNA shown is the 45-base CDR3, in frame from base 1. The germline V gene provides CDR1 SGHTA and CDR2 FQGNSA. Broader findings and caveats from the paper: Naive subsets generally had larger estimated clonotype richness than memory subsets did. Because the study included a small number of donors, the genetic and exposure-history diversity represented was limited. Even with the large sequencing depth, rarefaction of the sorted-subset datasets indicated that sequencing was incomplete. When a handful of donors were compared, the shared fraction of clonotypes was around 4.6% for naive CD4, 3.5% for naive CD8, 2.3% for memory CD4, and roughly 0.4% for memory CD8. Sampling was restricted to blood, and TCR repertoires in tissue are likely to differ from TCR repertoires in blood. Higher generation probabilities were observed for clonotypes shared by all four sorted-subset donors than for non-shared clonotypes. Pairwise subsampling led to the expectation that sequencing depth would affect the degree of clonotype sharing among donors.

Using the deep immunoSEQ assay, TCR CDR3 regions were amplified from genomic DNA by multiplex PCR. Extracted genomic DNA from each cell subset was distributed evenly across all wells of several immunoSEQ 96-well plates, and each plate was treated as a replicate. Each replicate PCR for sorted subsets received roughly 200 ng genomic DNA, equal to tens of thousands of T cell genomes. Purified libraries were measured with a Qubit 3.0 fluorometer, size-checked on a Bioanalyzer 2100, and measured again with the KAPA Library Quantification kit. A separate single-read 150-cycle Illumina NextSeq 550 flow cell was used to sequence each immunoSEQ 96-well plate. The paper's data handling went like this. The immunoSEQ output contained only junctional sequences without quality scores, so filtering could not match that applied to full-length reads. Sequences were annotated with PyIR, a Python wrapper for IgBLAST v1.9, and V/J genes and CDR3 were assigned using IMGT germline references. Any read was removed if the V/J assignment was weak (E-value above 1e-6), the CDR3 was missing, or the read contained stop codons, out-of-frame junctions, or ambiguous translated residues. V3J clonotypes were defined by identical inferred V gene, J gene, and CDR3 amino acid sequence. Percentage overlap between repertoires was calculated by dividing the number of shared unique clonotypes by the size of the smaller repertoire. RTK rarefaction, the Chao1 estimator, and Recon v2.1 estimates of unobserved clonotypes were used to assess repertoire richness. OLGA was used to compute generation probabilities for all TCRbeta clonotypes that the gDNA method yielded from a handful of donors. TCRdb limited this immuneACCESS table to in-frame rearrangements with V and J called. A share of clones is missing; checked studies link under half to unresolved V genes, and the rest is unexplained. V, J and clone size derive from that table, while D and trimming were established from the DNA sequence. The sample yields hundreds of thousands of clones; 90% to 97% were counted once. Jointly, the top ten make up around 0.1% of the sample.

CD8 naive samples were CD45RO-negative cells positively selected for CCR7, giving a CD45RA+CCR7+ population that excluded TemRA cells. The donors were healthy, HIV-negative adults who had no recently reported acute infections or vaccinations. Every donor was a Caucasian adult living in Nashville, Tennessee, USA. Blood was obtained by leukapheresis, after which PBMCs were separated by Ficoll-Histopaque density gradient centrifugation and cryopreserved in liquid nitrogen vapor phase. Analytical flow cytometry was used to check the purity and quantity of each magnetically sorted T cell population. From each sorted fraction, genomic DNA was isolated and quantified by UV absorbance on a Nanodrop 2000c.

The sequencing sample was made of naive CD8+ T cells sorted from blood. According to the study, the label for this sample's cell subset or site signals: CD45RA+CCR7+. The clonotype originates from a woman in her thirties in good health. The receptor chain draws on TRBV7-2 and TRBJ2-5; the D gene could be either TRBD1 or TRBD2, each agreeing at 5 bases. The base sequence is TGTGCCAGCAGCCCAGGGCCTTGGTGGGGGGAGACCCAGTACTTC. Translated, this is CASSPGPWWGETQYF.